The rows below give T cell receptor beta chains drawn from one sample of a study of blood T cell repertoires in COVID-19. Libraries were prepared by immunoSEQ multiplex PCR; TCRdb keeps only in-frame clonotypes and omits some of them. The sample holds about 230,000 clones, about nine tenths seen once. The sequenced sample was peripheral blood. The receptors were sampled from a man aged 45 to 65 with COVID-19, enrolled during active disease. Both conserved end residues are part of each CDR3. D genes are given only for firm matches. Clone size is not always given. Where it is, it says once, few, many or a class for expanded clones.

J,V,D,size,CDR3,DNA
TRBJ2-7,TRBV4-2,TRBD2,.,CASSPRLAGGTYEQYF,TGTGCCAGCAGCCCCCGACTAGCGGGGGGTACCTACGAGCAGTACTTC
TRBJ2-1,TRBV5-1,.,once,CASSPTAYNEQFF,TGCGCCAGCAGCCCAACAGCTTACAATGAGCAGTTCTTC
TRBJ2-5,TRBV7-9,.,.,CASSRRETQYF,TGTGCCAGCAGTCGCAGGGAGACCCAGTACTTC
TRBJ1-3,TRBV18,TRBD1,.,CASSPPGQGASHTIYF,TGTGCCAGCTCACCACCGGGACAGGGTGCATCTCACACCATATATTTT
TRBJ2-7,TRBV18,TRBD1,once,CVSSPPGTATYEQYF,TGTGTCAGCTCACCACCTGGGACAGCCACCTACGAGCAGTACTTC
TRBJ2-1,TRBV7-2,.,.,CASSRPGGEQFF,TGTGCCAGCAGCCGACCGGGTGGTGAGCAGTTCTTC
TRBJ1-5,TRBV28,.,few,CASRRDSPAQPQHF,TGTGCCAGCAGGCGAGACAGTCCCGCTCAGCCCCAGCATTTT
TRBJ1-1,TRBV23-1,TRBD1,.,CASSQSSRDRGIVGPAVTEAFF,TGCGCCAGCAGTCAATCTAGCCGGGACAGGGGTATCGTCGGCCCAGCCGTCACTGAAGCTTTCTTT
TRBJ1-1,TRBV6-2/TRBV6-3,.,.,CASSRGYLEAFF,TGTGCCAGCAGCCGGGGCTACCTTGAAGCTTTCTTT
TRBJ1-3,TRBV11-2,.,few,CASSPGIRTIYF,TGTGCCAGCAGTCCAGGAATACGCACCATATATTTT
TRBJ1-1,TRBV18,.,once,CASSPRGQTNTEAFF,TGTGCCAGCTCACCACGCGGACAGACGAACACTGAAGCTTTCTTT
TRBJ2-7,TRBV24-1,.,few,CATSDSSYEQYF,TGTGCCACCAGTGACTCGAGCTACGAGCAGTACTTC
TRBJ2-7,TRBV13,TRBD2,.,CASSSSGRAYEQYF,TGTGCCAGCAGCTCTAGCGGGAGGGCCTACGAGCAGTACTTC
TRBJ2-7,TRBV4-1,TRBD2,.,CASSQGLTSGRLGSYEQYF,TGCGCCAGCAGCCAGGGGCTGACTAGCGGGAGGTTAGGTTCCTACGAGCAGTACTTC
TRBJ2-1,TRBV12-3/TRBV12-4,.,few,CASSWGRVNEQFF,TGTGCCAGCAGCTGGGGCAGGGTGAATGAGCAGTTCTTC
TRBJ1-2,TRBV10-2,.,.,CASSGQAYGYTF,TGCGCCAGCAGTGGACAGGCCTATGGCTACACCTTC
TRBJ2-5,TRBV7-9,.,.,CASSLVRETQYF,TGTGCCAGCAGCTTAGTCAGGGAGACCCAGTACTTC
TRBJ2-2,TRBV4-1,TRBD1,.,CASSLRPPGTGFFGELFF,TGCGCCAGCAGCCTACGCCCTCCCGGGACAGGGTTTTTCGGGGAGCTGTTTTTT
TRBJ2-7,TRBV3-1/TRBV3-2,TRBD1,.,CASRGTGGFYEQYF,TGTGCCAGCAGGGGGACAGGGGGTTTCTACGAGCAGTACTTC
TRBJ2-3,TRBV3-1/TRBV3-2,TRBD2,.,CASSLGLAGSTDTQYF,TGTGCCAGCAGCCTAGGACTAGCGGGCAGCACAGATACGCAGTATTTT
TRBJ1-1,TRBV5-6,.,once,CASSFTGANTEAFF,TGTGCCAGCAGCTTTACAGGAGCGAACACTGAAGCTTTCTTT
TRBJ2-5,TRBV4-3,TRBD2,.,CASSQGVTSGGSETQYF,TGCGCCAGCAGCCAAGGCGTGACTAGCGGGGGGTCAGAGACCCAGTACTTC
TRBJ2-5,TRBV5-4,.,.,CASSLTGKETQYF,TGTGCCAGCAGTTTAACGGGTAAAGAGACCCAGTACTTC
TRBJ2-2,TRBV12-5,TRBD2,.,CASGLRTGGRTGELFF,TGTGCTAGTGGTTTACGTACGGGGGGGCGAACCGGGGAGCTGTTTTTT
TRBJ2-4,TRBV29-1,.,.,CSVEGTAGLAKNIQYF,TGCAGCGTTGAGGGTACGGCGGGTTTAGCCAAAAACATTCAGTACTTC
TRBJ2-7,TRBV6-5,TRBD1,once,CASKGQGPYEQYF,TGTGCCAGCAAAGGACAGGGTCCCTACGAGCAGTACTTC
TRBJ2-7,TRBV30,TRBD1,.,CAWAGTGGEYEQYF,TGTGCCTGGGCCGGGACAGGGGGCGAGTACGAGCAGTACTTC
TRBJ1-2,TRBV6-5,TRBD1,.,CASSYAGQPGSGYTF,TGTGCCAGCAGTTACGCGGGACAGCCCGGGAGTGGCTACACCTTC
TRBJ2-2,TRBV4-1,.,.,CASSQVSGTNTGELFF,TGCGCCAGCAGCCAAGTGTCGGGAACGAACACCGGGGAGCTGTTTTTT
TRBJ1-2,TRBV2,.,.,CASTVRGDGYTF,TGTGCCAGCACCGTTCGGGGGGATGGCTACACCTTC
TRBJ2-7,TRBV7-9,TRBD2,.,CASRPGTSESYEQYF,TGTGCCAGCAGGCCCGGGACTAGCGAATCCTACGAGCAGTACTTC
TRBJ1-6,TRBV6-5,.,.,CASSYLRGFSPLHF,TGTGCCAGCAGCTACTTGAGAGGTTTTTCACCCCTCCACTTT
TRBJ1-6,TRBV19,.,few,CASRLSSYNSPLHF,TGTGCCAGTAGATTGAGCTCCTATAATTCACCCCTCCACTTT
TRBJ2-7,TRBV6-2/TRBV6-3,TRBD1,.,CASTPPTGISYEQYF,TGTGCCAGCACCCCTCCGACAGGGATCTCCTACGAGCAGTACTTC
TRBJ1-5,TRBV19,.,.,CASSKQGTHQPQHF,TGTGCCAGTAGTAAGCAGGGGACCCATCAGCCCCAGCATTTT
TRBJ1-2,TRBV12-3/TRBV12-4,.,.,CASSLGGVGYTF,TGTGCCAGCAGCCTAGGAGGGGTCGGCTACACCTTC
TRBJ2-2,TRBV11-2,TRBD2,.,CASSPRTSGTGELFF,TGTGCCAGCAGCCCAAGGACTAGCGGCACCGGGGAGCTGTTTTTT
TRBJ1-3,TRBV5-5,.,.,CASSLVSGDSSGNTIYF,TGTGCCAGCAGCTTGGTCTCGGGAGACAGCTCTGGAAACACCATATATTTT